This record looks at one TCR beta chain sequence and its context. Other nucleotide sequences from this sample produce the same CDR3. These data belong to a study of shared clonotypes between healthy human individuals. Naive CD8 cells lacked CD45RO and underwent positive selection for CCR7, leaving out terminally differentiated effector memory CD45RA+ cells. TCRdb keeps only in-frame clones here, not all; method: immunoSEQ multiplex PCR. The repertoire has approximately 600,000 clones, around 95% of them found once; the top ten carry 0.095% to 0.14%. V lost 1 base and J lost 1, with 7 bases in between. CDR3 size: 14 residues. Germline CDR1 is MGHRA and CDR2 is YSYEKL.

The sequencing input was naive CD8+ T cells sorted from blood. The sequence was obtained from a woman aged 25-40 years in good health. J is TRBJ1-1 and V is TRBV4-1; D is undetermined. CDR3 amino acids: CASSQVEGNTEAFF. The CDR3 DNA follows: TGCGCCAGCAGCCAAGTAGAGGGGAACACTGAAGCTTTCTTT.